This T cell receptor beta chain stems from a study of beta chain features in type 1 diabetes. Regarding the study as a whole: TCRB CDR3 length was moderately but significantly reduced in all four CD4+ subsets of Type 1 diabetes patients.

All of the isolated RNA was reverse transcribed, so expressed TCRB transcripts were sequenced. Naive, central memory and regulatory T cell samples produced a mean of approximately 4 million reads. The assay was immunoSEQ multiplex PCR, and TCRdb's table has in-frame clones only and misses some. The sample shows 350,000 or so clones, around a fifth of them seen only once. This CDR3 has 13 residues. Germline V CDR1 and CDR2: GTSNPN, SVGIG (reference sequence). The V and J ends lost 4 bases and 6 bases respectively, with 16 bases between them. Researchers reported sorting CD4+ naive, central memory, regulatory and stem cell-like memory cells via CD45RO/CCR7/CD25/CD127/CD95/CD27. Sorting gave populations that all exceeded 95% purity. Concerning this clone itself: Its specificity is not known.

The chain carries TRBV30 and TRBJ2-7; D gene unclear. The clonotype comes from a woman younger than 30 in good health. The sample consisted of naive CD4+ T cells from blood. The DNA for the CDR3 is TGTGCCTGGATAACAGACCACCCCAGCGAGCAGTACTTC. Its translation: CAWITDHPSEQYF.